The 5 T cell receptor beta chains presented below share a single source sample, sequenced in a study of T cells after yellow fever vaccination. TCRdb redid the calling of the 5' RACE reads with MiXCR, one entry per CDR3 protein. The repertoire holds about 30,000 distinct CDR3 sequences, with 6.3% as singletons. The sample was PBMCs, either bulk or a sorted T-cell subset (CD4+, CD8+, memory, or dextramer-sorted; not recorded which), taken on the day of the yellow fever booster vaccination. These receptors all stem from a young man who received the YFV17D yellow fever vaccine.

In this sample, this clonotype turned up many times. CDR3 in amino acids: CATGVGGEQYF. Here the CDR3 DNA reads TGCGCCACCGGGGTGGGGGGGGAGCAGTACTTC. The chain employs TRBV10-2 and TRBJ2-7; 7 nucleotides line up with TRBD2. Unmatched junction bases numbered 7, after V lost 10 bases and J lost 7 bases. The CDR3 runs to 11 residues. Germline loops: CDR1 WSHSY, CDR2 SAAADI.

This clonotype was detected only a few times. The chain links TRBV20-1 to TRBJ2-7; no clear D. Trimming stripped 3 bases from V and 4 bases from J, with 4 bases between. The CDR3 runs to 10 residues. Germline CDR1 DFQATT, CDR2 SNEGSKA (reference sequence). CDR3 DNA: TGCAGTGCTAGGTTGTACGAGCAGTACTTC. Protein product: CSARLYEQYF.

This clonotype was observed a few times. The chain uses TRBV7-2 and TRBJ2-3; D is uncertain. V lost 1 base and J 2 bases, leaving 4 bases between the germline ends. Germline CDR1 is SGHTA and CDR2 is FQGNSA. The CDR3 runs 13 residues. DNA for the CDR3: TGTGCCAGCAGCTTAGATCCCACAGATACGCAGTATTTT. Translating it yields CASSLDPTDTQYF.

In its sample, this clonotype is medium-sized. This sequence joins TRBV7-9 and TRBJ2-5, with 8 positions matching TRBD2. Germline CDR1 and CDR2: SEHNR and FQNEAQ (reference sequence). The CDR3 has 16 amino acids. Trimming removed 2 bases from V and 5 bases from J; junction bases left unmatched: 10. CDR3 nucleotide sequence: TGTGCCAGCAGCTTACGGCGAGCGGGAGTAGGGGAGACCCAGTACTTC. Translated, it gives CASSLRRAGVGETQYF.

The chain uses TRBV20-1 and TRBJ2-5; 7 nucleotides match TRBD2. Germline trimming cut 1 base from V and 4 bases from J; bases unmatched to any gene: 9. Germline CDR1 is DFQATT and CDR2 is SNEGSKA (reference sequence). The CDR3 is 15 amino acids. CDR3 bases: TGCAGTGCTAGAGCCCCCGGGGGAGGGCGAGAGACCCAGTACTTC. Its translation: CSARAPGGGRETQYF.